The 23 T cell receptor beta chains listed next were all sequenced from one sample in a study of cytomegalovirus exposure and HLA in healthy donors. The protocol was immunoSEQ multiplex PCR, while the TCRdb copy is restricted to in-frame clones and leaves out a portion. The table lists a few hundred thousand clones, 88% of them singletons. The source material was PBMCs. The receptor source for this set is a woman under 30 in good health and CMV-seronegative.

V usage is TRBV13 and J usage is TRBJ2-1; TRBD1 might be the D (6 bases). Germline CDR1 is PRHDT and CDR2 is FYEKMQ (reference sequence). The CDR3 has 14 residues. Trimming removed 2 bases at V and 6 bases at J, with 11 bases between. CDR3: CASSLRGTPNEQFF. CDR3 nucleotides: TGTGCCAGCAGCTTAAGGGGGACCCCCAATGAGCAGTTCTTC.

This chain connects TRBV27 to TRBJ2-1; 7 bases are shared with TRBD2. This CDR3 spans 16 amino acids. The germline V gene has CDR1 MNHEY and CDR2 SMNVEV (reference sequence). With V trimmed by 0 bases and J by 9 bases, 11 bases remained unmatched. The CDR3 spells CASSLSGGSGGPEQFF. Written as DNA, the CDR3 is TGTGCCAGCAGTTTATCAGGCGGGAGCGGAGGACCTGAGCAGTTCTTC.

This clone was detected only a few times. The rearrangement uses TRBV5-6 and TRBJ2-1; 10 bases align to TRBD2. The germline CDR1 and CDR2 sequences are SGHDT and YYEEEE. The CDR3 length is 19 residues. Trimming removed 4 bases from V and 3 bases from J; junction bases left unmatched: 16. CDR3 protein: CASSQTLSSGRALYNEQFF. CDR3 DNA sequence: TGTGCCAGCAGCCAAACCCTATCAAGCGGGAGGGCCCTCTACAATGAGCAGTTCTTC.

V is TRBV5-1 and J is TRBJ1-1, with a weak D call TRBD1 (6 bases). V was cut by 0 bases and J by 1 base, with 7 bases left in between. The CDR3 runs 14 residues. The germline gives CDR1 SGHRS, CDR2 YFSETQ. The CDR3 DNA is TGCGCCAGCAGCTTGGGGGACAAGAACACTGAAGCTTTCTTT. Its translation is CASSLGDKNTEAFF.

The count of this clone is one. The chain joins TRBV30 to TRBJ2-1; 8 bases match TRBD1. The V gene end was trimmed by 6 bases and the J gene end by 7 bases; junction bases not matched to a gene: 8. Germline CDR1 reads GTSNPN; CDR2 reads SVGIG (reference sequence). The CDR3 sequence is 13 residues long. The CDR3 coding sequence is TGTGCCTGCCAGGGGGCCCGGATGAATGAGCAGTTCTTC. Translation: CACQGARMNEQFF.

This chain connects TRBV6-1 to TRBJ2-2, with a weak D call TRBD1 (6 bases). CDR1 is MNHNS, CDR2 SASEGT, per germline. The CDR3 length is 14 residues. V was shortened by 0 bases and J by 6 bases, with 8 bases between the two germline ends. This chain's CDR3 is CASSEAGGAGELFF. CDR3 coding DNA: TGTGCCAGCAGTGAAGCAGGGGGAGCCGGGGAGCTGTTTTTT.

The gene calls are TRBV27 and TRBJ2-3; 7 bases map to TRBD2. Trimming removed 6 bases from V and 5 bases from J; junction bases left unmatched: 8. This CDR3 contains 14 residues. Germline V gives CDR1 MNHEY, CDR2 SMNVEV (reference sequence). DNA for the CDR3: TGTGCCAGCAGGAGAGCGGGAAGCGTAGATACGCAGTATTTT. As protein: CASRRAGSVDTQYF.

The CDR3 nucleotides read TGTGCCAGCAGCCAGGGACAGGGCCACACAGATACGCAGTATTTT. This sequence encodes CASSQGQGHTDTQYF. J is TRBJ2-3 and V is TRBV5-6; TRBD1 matches 9 bases. CDR1 is SGHDT and CDR2 is YYEEEE in the germline V gene. Trimming removed 4 bases from V and 2 bases from J; junction bases left unmatched: 5. This CDR3 spans 15 amino acids.

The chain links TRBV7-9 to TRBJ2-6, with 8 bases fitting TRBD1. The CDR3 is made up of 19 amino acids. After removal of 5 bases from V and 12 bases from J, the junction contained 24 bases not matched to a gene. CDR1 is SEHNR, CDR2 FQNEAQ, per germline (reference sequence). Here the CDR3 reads CASSRDRRSGSAKGSVLTF. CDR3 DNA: TGTGCCAGCAGCAGGGACAGGCGCTCCGGATCAGCGAAAGGAAGCGTCCTGACTTTC.

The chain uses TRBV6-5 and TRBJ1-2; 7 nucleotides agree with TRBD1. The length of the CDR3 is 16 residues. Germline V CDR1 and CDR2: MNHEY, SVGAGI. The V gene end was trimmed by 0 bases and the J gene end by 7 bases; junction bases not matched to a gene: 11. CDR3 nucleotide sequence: TGTGCCAGCAGTTACTCGTGGGACAGTCCCTTTTTTGGCTACACCTTC. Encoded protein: CASSYSWDSPFFGYTF.

CDR3 nucleotides: TGTGCCAGCAGCCCCCGGGAAGATTTCGCCTACGAGCAGTACTTC. This gives the protein CASSPREDFAYEQYF. The V call is TRBV9, the J call TRBJ2-7, with D maybe TRBD2 (5 bases). CDR1 and CDR2 from the germline V gene are SGDLS and YYNGEE. The CDR3 sequence is 15 residues long. The V end was cut by 4 bases, the J end by 2 bases, with 16 bases between.

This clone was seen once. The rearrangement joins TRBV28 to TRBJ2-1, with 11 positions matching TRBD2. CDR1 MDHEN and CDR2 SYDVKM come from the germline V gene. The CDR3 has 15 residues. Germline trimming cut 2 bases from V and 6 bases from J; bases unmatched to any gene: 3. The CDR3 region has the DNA TGTGCCAGCAGTTTAGGGGGACTAGCGGTCAATGAGCAGTTCTTC. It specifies CASSLGGLAVNEQFF. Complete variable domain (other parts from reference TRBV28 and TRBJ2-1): DVKVTQSSRYLVKRTGEKVFLECVQDMDHENMFWYRQDPGLGLRLIYFSYDVKMKEKGDIPEGYSVSREKKERFSLILESASTNQTSMYLCASSLGGLAVNEQFFGPGTRLTVL.

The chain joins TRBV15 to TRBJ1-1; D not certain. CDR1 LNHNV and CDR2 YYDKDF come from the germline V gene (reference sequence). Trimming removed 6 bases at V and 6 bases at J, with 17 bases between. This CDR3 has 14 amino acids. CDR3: CATRFAGTPAEAFF. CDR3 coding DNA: TGTGCCACCAGGTTTGCGGGAACCCCTGCTGAAGCTTTCTTT.

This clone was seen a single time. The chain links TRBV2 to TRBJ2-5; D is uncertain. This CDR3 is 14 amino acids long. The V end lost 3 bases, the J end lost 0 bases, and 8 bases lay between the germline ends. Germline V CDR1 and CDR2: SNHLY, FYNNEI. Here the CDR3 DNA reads TGTGCCAGCAGTGATGAGGTGTACCAAGAGACCCAGTACTTC. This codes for CASSDEVYQETQYF. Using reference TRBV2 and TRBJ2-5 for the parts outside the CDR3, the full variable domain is EPEVTQTPSHQVTQMGQEVILRCVPISNHLYFYWYRQILGQKVEFLVSFYNNEISEKSEIFDDQFSVERPDGSNFTLKIRSTKLEDSAMYFCASSDEVYQETQYFGPGTRLLVL.

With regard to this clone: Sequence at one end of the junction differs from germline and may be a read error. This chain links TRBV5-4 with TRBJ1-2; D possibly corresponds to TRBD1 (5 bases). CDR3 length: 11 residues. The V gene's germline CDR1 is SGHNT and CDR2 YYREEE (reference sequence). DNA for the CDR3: TGTGCCAGCAGCTTTGCGGGACGACCTTCCTTC. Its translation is CASSFAGRPSF.

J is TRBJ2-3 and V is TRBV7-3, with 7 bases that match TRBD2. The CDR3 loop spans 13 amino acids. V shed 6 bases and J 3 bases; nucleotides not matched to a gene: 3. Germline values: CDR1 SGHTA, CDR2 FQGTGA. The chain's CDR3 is CASSWGGTDTQYF. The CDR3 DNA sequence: TGTGCCAGCAGTTGGGGGGGGACAGATACGCAGTATTTT.

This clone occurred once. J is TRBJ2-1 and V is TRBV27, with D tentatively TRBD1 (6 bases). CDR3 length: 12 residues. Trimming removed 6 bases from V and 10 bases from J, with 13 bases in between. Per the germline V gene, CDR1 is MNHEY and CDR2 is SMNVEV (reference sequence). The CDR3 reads CASRRQEREQFF. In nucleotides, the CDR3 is TGTGCCAGCAGGAGACAGGAAAGGGAGCAGTTCTTC.

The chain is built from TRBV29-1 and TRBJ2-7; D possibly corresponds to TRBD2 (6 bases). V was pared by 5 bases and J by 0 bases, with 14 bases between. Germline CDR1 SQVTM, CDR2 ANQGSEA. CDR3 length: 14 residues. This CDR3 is CSVLSGRTSYEQYF. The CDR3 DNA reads TGCAGCGTTCTAAGTGGGAGGACCTCCTACGAGCAGTACTTC.

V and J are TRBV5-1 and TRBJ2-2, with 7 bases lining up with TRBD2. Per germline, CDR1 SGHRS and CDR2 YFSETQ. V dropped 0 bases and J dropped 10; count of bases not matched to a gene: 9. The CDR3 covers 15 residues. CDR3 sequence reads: CASSLGGSSREELFF. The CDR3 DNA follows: TGCGCCAGCAGCTTGGGCGGGAGCTCAAGGGAGGAGCTGTTTTTT.

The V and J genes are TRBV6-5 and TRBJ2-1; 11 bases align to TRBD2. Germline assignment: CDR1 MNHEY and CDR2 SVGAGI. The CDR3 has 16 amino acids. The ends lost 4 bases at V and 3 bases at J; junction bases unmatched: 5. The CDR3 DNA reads TGTGCCAGCAGTTTTGGGACTAGCGGTGGCTACAATGAGCAGTTCTTC. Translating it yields CASSFGTSGGYNEQFF.

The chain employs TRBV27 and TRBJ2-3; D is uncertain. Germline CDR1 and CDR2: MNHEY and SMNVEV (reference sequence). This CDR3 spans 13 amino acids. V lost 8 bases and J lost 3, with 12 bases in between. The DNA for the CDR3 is TGTGCCAGCTCGGGTTGGCCGACAGATACGCAGTATTTT. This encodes CASSGWPTDTQYF.

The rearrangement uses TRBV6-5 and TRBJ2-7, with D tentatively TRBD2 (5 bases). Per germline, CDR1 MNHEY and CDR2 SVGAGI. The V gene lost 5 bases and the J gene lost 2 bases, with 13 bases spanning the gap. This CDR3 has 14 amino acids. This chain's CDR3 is CASSPPGLPYEQYF. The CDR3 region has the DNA TGTGCCAGCAGTCCTCCGGGGTTGCCCTACGAGCAGTACTTC.

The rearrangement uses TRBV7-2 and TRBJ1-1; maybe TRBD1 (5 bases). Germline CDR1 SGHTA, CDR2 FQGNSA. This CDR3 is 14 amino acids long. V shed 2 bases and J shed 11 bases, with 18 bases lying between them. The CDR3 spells CASSLLRTGTAAFF. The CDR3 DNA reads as TGTGCCAGCAGCTTACTTAGGACGGGGACTGCCGCTTTCTTT.